This section outlines one TCR beta chain sequence together with its context. The antigen is undetermined. V lost 10 bases, J lost 4 bases, and 15 bases lay in between. This CDR3 is built from 13 residues. This entry comes from a study of T-cell memory formation after mild COVID-19. The overall study: Largely donor-specific TCR clusters were found. Study outcomes and limitations: Whereas later expanders leaned CD4+, clones contracting day 15 to 85 showed a balanced CD4/CD8 makeup. Those CD4+ clones that contracted were mainly in CM and EM (CD8+ ones in EMRA). Cross-reactive memory seemingly joined, as some responding clones were found in pre-infection memory.

One entry per CDR3 protein, called by TCRdb with MiXCR from the 5' RACE reads. The top ten hold around 12% of the sample, which has about half a million distinct CDR3 sequences, roughly 18% seen once. Source material: PBMCs or a T cell subset sorted from them (not recorded which). V gene TRBV12-3 or TRBV12-4 combines with J gene TRBJ2-3, with D perhaps TRBD1 or TRBD2 (5 bases each). The sequence was collected from an adult woman who had mild COVID-19 (a few samples of this study predate the infection). Cell type and time point are not known. CDR3 protein: CATGRQGPDTQYF. The CDR3 region has the DNA TGTGCCACCGGGCGTCAGGGACCAGATACGCAGTATTTT.